This is a list of T cell receptor beta chains from one sample in a study of neurological immune-mediated disorders. TCRdb re-called the 5' RACE reads with MiXCR, one entry per CDR3 protein. The sample records about 74,000 distinct CDR3 sequences, approximately 5.2% being singletons. The specimen sequenced was PBMCs. These receptors were taken from a man in his late teens or twenties with multiple sclerosis. Both conserved end residues are part of each CDR3. D genes are given only for firm matches. Rows may omit the clone size; those that give it use once, few, many or a size class.

>TRBV2|21|-|TRBD2|TRBJ2-6
CASRGLRLAGHTPAGANVLTF
TGTGCCAGCAGGGGGCTAAGACTAGCGGGGCATACACCCGCGGGGGCCAACGTCCTGACTTTC
>TRBV2|12|many|-|TRBJ1-2
CASSDGGGGYTF
TGTGCCAGCAGTGATGGGGGTGGAGGCTACACCTTC
>TRBV20-1|15|many|TRBD2|TRBJ2-3
CSARVASGGPDTQYF
TGCAGTGCTAGAGTGGCTAGCGGGGGTCCAGATACGCAGTATTTT
>TRBV12-3/TRBV12-4|14|many|-|TRBJ2-3
CASSLARGPVTQYF
TGTGCCAGCAGTTTAGCCAGGGGTCCAGTTACGCAGTATTTT
>TRBV7-8|15|many|-|TRBJ1-1
CASSLIPTGNTEAFF
TGTGCCAGCAGCTTAATCCCGACAGGGAACACTGAAGCTTTCTTT
>TRBV10-3|15|many|TRBD1|TRBJ2-7
CAISAPGQGAYEQYF
TGTGCCATCAGTGCTCCGGGACAGGGGGCCTACGAGCAGTACTTC
>TRBV6-2/TRBV6-3|12|many|-|TRBJ2-1
CASSPSGREQFF
TGTGCCAGCAGTCCCTCTGGGCGCGAGCAGTTCTTC
>TRBV30|13|-|-|TRBJ1-6
CAWSVQGQSPLHF
TGTGCCTGGAGTGTACAGGGCCAATCACCCCTCCACTTT
>TRBV7-2|16|-|-|TRBJ2-1
CASSLGPVRGYNEQFF
TGTGCCAGCAGCTTGGGCCCGGTTAGAGGGTACAATGAGCAGTTCTTC
>TRBV6-2/TRBV6-3|14|many|TRBD2|TRBJ2-1
CASSWGLAGGEQFF
TGTGCCAGCAGTTGGGGACTAGCGGGGGGTGAGCAGTTCTTC
>TRBV12-3/TRBV12-4|13|few|-|TRBJ2-4
CASSRSTGKIQYF
TGTGCCAGCAGCCGCAGCACAGGGAAAATTCAGTACTTC
>TRBV7-3|18|many|TRBD1|TRBJ1-1
CASSLDPLIQGAFTEAFF
TGTGCCAGCAGCTTAGACCCCCTAATACAGGGGGCATTTACTGAAGCTTTCTTT
>TRBV12-3/TRBV12-4|14|many|TRBD1|TRBJ1-1
CASSKQGGNTEAFF
TGTGCCAGCAGTAAACAGGGGGGGAACACTGAAGCTTTCTTT
>TRBV10-1|17|many|TRBD1|TRBJ1-1
CASSESKGTGMNTEAFF
TGCGCCAGCAGTGAGTCGAAGGGGACAGGGATGAACACTGAAGCTTTCTTT
>TRBV7-2|20|many|-|TRBJ2-3
CASSFRGILDSVAGTDTQYF
TGTGCCAGCAGCTTTAGGGGGATCCTGGACAGCGTGGCGGGCACAGATACGCAGTATTTT
>TRBV20-1|16|many|-|TRBJ2-7
CSARDPSGGGVYEQYF
TGCAGTGCTAGAGATCCGAGCGGAGGGGGGGTCTACGAGCAGTACTTC
>TRBV7-2|17|many|TRBD2|TRBJ2-3
CASSPQGTSGGANTQYF
TGTGCCAGCAGCCCCCAGGGGACTAGCGGAGGGGCCAATACGCAGTATTTT
>TRBV5-1|15|few|-|TRBJ1-1
CASSWIPGTNTEAFF
TGCGCCAGCAGCTGGATTCCGGGGACGAACACTGAAGCTTTCTTT
>TRBV14|14|many|-|TRBJ2-3
CASSQGGNTDTQYF
TGTGCCAGCAGCCAAGGAGGAAACACAGATACGCAGTATTTT
>TRBV5-1|17|many|TRBD1|TRBJ1-6
CASSLWDTGQGNSPLNF
TGCGCCAGCAGCTTGTGGGACACGGGACAGGGGAATTCACCCCTCAACTTT
>TRBV15|14|many|-|TRBJ1-1
CATSRGTENTEAFF
TGTGCCACCAGCAGAGGGACGGAGAACACTGAAGCTTTCTTT
>TRBV14|13|many|-|TRBJ1-2
CASSHGPSYGYTF
TGTGCCAGCAGCCACGGTCCTTCCTATGGCTACACCTTC
>TRBV5-1|16|many|TRBD2|TRBJ2-3
CASSLGGLVVTDTQYF
TGCGCCAGCAGCTTGGGGGGACTAGTCGTCACAGATACGCAGTATTTT
>TRBV11-2|13|many|-|TRBJ2-3
CASSRDRTDTQYF
TGTGCCAGCAGCCGAGACAGAACAGATACGCAGTATTTT
>TRBV6-5|15|many|TRBD2|TRBJ2-1
CASSRRDYPYNEQFF
TGTGCCAGCAGCCGCCGGGACTACCCCTACAATGAGCAGTTCTTC
>TRBV5-1|16|many|-|TRBJ2-3
CASSARLVWGTDTQYF
TGCGCCAGCAGCGCCCGACTAGTCTGGGGCACAGATACGCAGTATTTT
>TRBV9|13|many|TRBD1|TRBJ2-7
CASSVAGGNEQYF
TGTGCCAGCAGCGTAGCAGGGGGCAACGAGCAGTACTTC
>TRBV5-1|14|many|-|TRBJ2-1
CASSVRAGYNEQFF
TGCGCCAGCAGCGTGAGGGCTGGCTACAATGAGCAGTTCTTC
>TRBV7-7|15|many|-|TRBJ2-1
CASSLARGEYNEQFF
TGTGCTAGCAGCTTAGCTAGGGGGGAATACAATGAGCAGTTCTTC
>TRBV5-1|16|many|-|TRBJ2-1
CASSLSGRRWDNEQFF
TGCGCCAGCAGCTTGTCGGGGCGACGGTGGGACAATGAGCAGTTCTTC
>TRBV7-3|14|many|TRBD2|TRBJ2-1
CASTQTGGVNEQFF
TGTGCCAGCACCCAAACGGGGGGAGTGAATGAGCAGTTCTTC
>TRBV6-1|17|many|TRBD2|TRBJ2-7
CASSESPLAGAPYEQYF
TGTGCCAGCAGTGAATCGCCCCTAGCGGGGGCTCCATACGAGCAGTACTTC
>TRBV25-1|13|many|TRBD1|TRBJ1-5
CASSDREDQPQHF
TGTGCCAGCAGCGACAGGGAAGATCAGCCCCAGCATTTT
>TRBV20-1|15|many|TRBD2|TRBJ2-7
CSARDSGLVSYEQYF
TGCAGTGCTAGAGATTCCGGACTAGTATCCTACGAGCAGTACTTC
>TRBV20-1|13|many|-|TRBJ2-7
CSAKGLDTYEQYF
TGCAGTGCTAAGGGACTTGATACCTACGAGCAGTACTTC
>TRBV5-1|14|many|-|TRBJ1-6
CASSLARGNSPLNF
TGCGCCAGCAGCTTGGCCCGGGGTAATTCACCCCTCAACTTT
>TRBV29-1|14|many|-|TRBJ1-1
CSVRDGGLNTEAFF
TGCAGCGTCAGAGATGGGGGGTTGAACACTGAAGCTTTCTTT
>TRBV12-3/TRBV12-4|13|many|-|TRBJ2-7
CASSRDTDYEQYF
TGTGCCAGCAGTAGGGACACCGACTACGAGCAGTACTTC
>TRBV7-3|13|-|-|TRBJ2-1
CASSYTVGNEQFF
TGTGCCAGCAGCTATACGGTCGGCAATGAGCAGTTCTTC
>TRBV28|13|-|-|TRBJ1-2
CASRPAVNYGYTF
TGTGCCAGCAGGCCGGCTGTAAACTATGGCTACACCTTC
>TRBV27|19|many|-|TRBJ1-6
CASSLWGPDASSYNSPLNF
TGTGCCAGCAGTTTATGGGGCCCAGACGCCAGCTCCTATAATTCACCCCTCAACTTT
>TRBV20-1|13|many|-|TRBJ2-2
CSAREGNTGELFF
TGCAGTGCTAGAGAGGGGAACACCGGGGAGCTGTTTTTT
>TRBV6-2/TRBV6-3|13|many|-|TRBJ2-7
CASSYTRNYEQYF
TGTGCCAGCAGTTATACACGGAACTACGAGCAGTACTTC
>TRBV20-1|14|-|TRBD1|TRBJ2-7
CSAGRTGNFYEQYF
TGTAGTGCTGGGAGGACAGGGAACTTTTACGAGCAGTACTTC
>TRBV29-1|13|many|-|TRBJ2-7
CSVAGSWADEQYF
TGCAGCGTTGCGGGCTCCTGGGCGGACGAGCAGTACTTC
>TRBV25-1|13|many|-|TRBJ2-1
CASSWTENNEQFF
TGTGCCAGCAGTTGGACGGAGAACAATGAGCAGTTCTTC
>TRBV6-2/TRBV6-3|17|few|TRBD2|TRBJ2-3
CASSSRGSGSGSDTQYF
TGTGCCAGCAGTTCTAGAGGGAGCGGGAGTGGGTCAGATACGCAGTATTTT
>TRBV20-1|13|few|-|TRBJ2-1
CSAITQGRNEQFF
TGCAGTGCTATAACACAGGGTCGCAATGAGCAGTTCTTC
>TRBV5-4|15|many|TRBD1|TRBJ1-1
CASSLGGGERTEAFF
TGTGCCAGCAGCTTGGGAGGGGGCGAGAGGACTGAAGCTTTCTTT
>TRBV5-1|15|many|TRBD2|TRBJ2-1
CASSFEGGGYNEQFF
TGCGCCAGCAGCTTCGAAGGCGGGGGATACAATGAGCAGTTCTTC
>TRBV5-6|16|many|TRBD1|TRBJ1-5
CASSRQGENSNQPQHF
TGTGCCAGCTCCAGACAGGGGGAAAATAGCAATCAGCCCCAGCATTTT
>TRBV20-1|14|many|TRBD2|TRBJ2-7
CSPWRLAGSHEQYF
TGCAGCCCATGGAGACTAGCGGGTTCCCACGAGCAGTACTTC
>TRBV6-5|12|many|-|TRBJ2-3
CASSSDTDTQYF
TGTGCCAGCAGTTCCGACACAGATACGCAGTATTTT